The following is a TCR beta chain sequence with its context. Its target is not known. Profiling relied on immunoSEQ multiplex PCR, and the TCRdb table lists in-frame clones only, not all of them. The sample holds around 140,000 clones, 60% to 80% seen once. Germline V CDR1 and CDR2: LNHDA, SQIVND (reference sequence). This CDR3 spans 13 amino acids. V lost 3 bases and J 3 bases, leaving 7 bases between the germline ends. The data belong to a study of cytotoxic CD8 clonotypes in ibrutinib-treated CLL. Study findings and constraints: Clonality correlated strongly with circulating CD8+ T cells and exceeded age-matched healthy donors at baseline.

The chain links TRBV19 to TRBJ2-3; no clear D gene. This clonotype was sampled from a human donor with chronic lymphocytic leukemia. The sequenced sample was PBMCs, obtained after 12 months of ibrutinib treatment. The CDR3 spells CASSIQRTDTQYF. Here the CDR3 DNA reads TGTGCCAGTAGTATTCAGAGGACAGATACGCAGTATTTT.